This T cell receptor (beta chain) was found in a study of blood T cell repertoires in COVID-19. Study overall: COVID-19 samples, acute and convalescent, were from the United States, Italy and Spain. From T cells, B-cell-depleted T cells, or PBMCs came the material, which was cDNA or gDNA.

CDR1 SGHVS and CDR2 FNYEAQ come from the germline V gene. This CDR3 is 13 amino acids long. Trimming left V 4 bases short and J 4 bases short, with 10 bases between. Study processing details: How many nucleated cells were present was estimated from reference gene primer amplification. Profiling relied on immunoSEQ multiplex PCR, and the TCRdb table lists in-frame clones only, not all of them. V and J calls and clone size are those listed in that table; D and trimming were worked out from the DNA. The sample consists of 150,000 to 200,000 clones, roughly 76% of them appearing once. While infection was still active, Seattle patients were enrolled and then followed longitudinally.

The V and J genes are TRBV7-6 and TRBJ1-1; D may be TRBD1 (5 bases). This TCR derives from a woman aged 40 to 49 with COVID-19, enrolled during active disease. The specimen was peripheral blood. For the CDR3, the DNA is TGTGCCAGCAGCTCAGGGCAAGGCACTGAAGCTTTCTTT. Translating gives CASSSGQGTEAFF.